This T cell receptor beta chain came from a study of cytomegalovirus exposure and HLA in healthy donors. Overall study findings and caveats: An analysis done earlier found most TCR beta V segments productive about 87% or about 30% of the time.

The germline V gene encodes CDR1 SGHDT and CDR2 YYEEEE. The CDR3 extends over 13 amino acids. V dropped 2 bases and J dropped 7 bases, with 13 bases sitting between them. Notes on this clone: Antigen specificity is unknown.

The PCR contained 60 Vbeta and 13 Jbeta primers. Here immunoSEQ multiplex PCR was the method, and the copy in TCRdb shows in-frame clones only, minus some. This table holds 95,000 to 150,000 clones, approximately 87% found once. The chain carries TRBV5-6 and TRBJ2-7; tentatively, D is TRBD2 (5 bases). This sequence originates from a man aged 18 to 29 in good health and CMV-seropositive. The sample was PBMCs. The CDR3 bases are TGTGCCAGCAGCTTCGACCTGTCGGGGGAGCAGTACTTC. Residues: CASSFDLSGEQYF. Filled out from reference TRBV5-6 and TRBJ2-7, the complete variable domain reads DAGVTQSPTHLIKTRGQQVTLRCSPKSGHDTVSWYQQALGQGPQFIFQYYEEEERQRGNFPDRFSGHQFPNYSSELNVNALLLGDSALYLCASSFDLSGEQYFGPGTRLTVT.